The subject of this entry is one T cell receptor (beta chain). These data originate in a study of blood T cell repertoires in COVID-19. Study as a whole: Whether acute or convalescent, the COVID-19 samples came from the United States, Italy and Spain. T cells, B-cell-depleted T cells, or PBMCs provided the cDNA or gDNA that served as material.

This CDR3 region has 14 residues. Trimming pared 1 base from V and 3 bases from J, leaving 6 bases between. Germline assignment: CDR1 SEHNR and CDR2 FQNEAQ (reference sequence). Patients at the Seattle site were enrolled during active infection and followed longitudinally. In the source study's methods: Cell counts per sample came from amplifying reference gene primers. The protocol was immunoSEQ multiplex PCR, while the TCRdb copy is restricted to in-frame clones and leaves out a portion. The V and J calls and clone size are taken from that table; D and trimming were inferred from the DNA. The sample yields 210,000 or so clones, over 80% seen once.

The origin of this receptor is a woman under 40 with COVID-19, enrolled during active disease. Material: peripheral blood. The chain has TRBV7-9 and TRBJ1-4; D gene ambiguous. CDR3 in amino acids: CASSLGGSNEKLFF. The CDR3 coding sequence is TGTGCCAGCAGCTTAGGAGGATCTAATGAAAAACTGTTTTTT.